Below, 30 T cell receptor beta chains from the same sample are listed, as sequenced in a study of patients and donors after allogeneic stem cell transplantation. TCRdb reprocessed the RT-PCR reads with MiXCR, giving one entry per CDR3 protein. Of about 24,000 distinct CDR3 sequences in the sample, about 42% are singletons; the top ten hold approximately 84%. Sequencing input: blood, either unsorted or a sorted T cell fraction (not recorded which). The source is a human donor who was either an allogeneic HSCT recipient or a stem cell or donor lymphocyte infusion donor (not recorded which). It is not recorded whose cells these are; they may come from a transplant donor.

The CDR3 loop is CASSYGTGTYEQYF. In DNA, the CDR3 is TGTGCCAGCAGTTACGGGACAGGGACCTACGAGCAGTACTTC. The V and J genes are TRBV6-5 and TRBJ2-7, with 9 bases lining up with TRBD1. The ends lost 2 bases at V and 2 bases at J; junction bases unmatched: 1. The germline gives CDR1 MNHEY, CDR2 SVGAGI. The CDR3 runs to 14 residues.

This rearrangement joins TRBV7-6 to TRBJ2-2, with D perhaps matching TRBD2 (5 bases). CDR1 SGHVS and CDR2 FNYEAQ come from the germline V gene. V lost 0 bases to trimming and J lost 7 bases, with 9 bases between them. There are 14 residues in the CDR3. In nucleotides, the CDR3 is TGTGCCAGCAGCTTAGCTAGCGCCTTCGGGGAGCTGTTTTTT. It specifies CASSLASAFGELFF.

This sequence joins TRBV4-1 and TRBJ1-6, with D unresolved. Germline CDR1 is MGHRA and CDR2 is YSYEKL. The CDR3 runs to 17 residues. The V end was cut by 0 bases, the J end by 8 bases, with 17 bases between. In nucleotides, the CDR3 is TGCGCCAGCAGCCAAGATCGGAAGGGTTTTTTGGATTCACCCCTCCACTTT. Translated: CASSQDRKGFLDSPLHF.

The chain links TRBV6-5 to TRBJ1-1; tentatively, D is TRBD1 (5 bases). This CDR3 contains 14 residues. Trimming shortened V by 4 bases and J by 6 bases, and 15 bases separated the two germline ends. Germline V gene sequence: CDR1 MNHEY, CDR2 SVGAGI. The CDR3 coding sequence is TGTGCCAGCAGTTGGGGCCTCTATCGGGCTGAAGCTTTCTTT. Translation gives CASSWGLYRAEAFF.

CDR3 loop: CASSPNRDRSYGYTF. The DNA for the CDR3 is TGTGCCAGCAGCCCGAACCGGGACAGGAGCTATGGCTACACCTTC. The chain employs TRBV7-9 and TRBJ1-2; 8 bases align to TRBD1. V lost 5 bases to trimming and J lost 4 bases; unmatched junction nucleotides: 9. CDR3 length: 15 residues. The germline gives CDR1 SEHNR, CDR2 FQNEAQ (reference sequence).

The V gene is TRBV27, the J gene TRBJ1-1; D remains ambiguous. The CDR3 sequence is 14 residues long. Germline V gives CDR1 MNHEY, CDR2 SMNVEV (reference sequence). V dropped 1 base and J dropped 1 base, with 7 bases sitting between them. As DNA, the CDR3 is TGTGCCAGCAGTTTATTAGGCAGGAACACTGAAGCTTTCTTT. It translates to CASSLLGRNTEAFF.

The sample holds a few counts of this clonotype. This chain links TRBV7-6 with TRBJ2-5; a possible D gene is TRBD2 (6 bases). The germline V and J ends were trimmed by 5 bases and 2 bases, with 18 bases remaining between them. The CDR3 spans 16 residues. In germline, CDR1 is SGHVS, CDR2 FNYEAQ. In DNA, the CDR3 is TGTGCCAGCAGCCGTTTAGGGCGGCGGGGACAAGAGACCCAGTACTTC. Translation: CASSRLGRRGQETQYF. Looking up the rest from reference TRBV7-6 and TRBJ2-5 gives the full variable domain: GAGVSQSPRYKVTKRGQDVALRCDPISGHVSLYWYRQALGQGPEFLTYFNYEAQQDKSGLPNDRFSAERPEGSISTLTIQRTEQRDSAMYRCASSRLGRRGQETQYFGPGTRLLVL.

V is TRBV5-6 and J is TRBJ2-4; tentatively, D is TRBD1 (5 bases). V was clipped by 1 base and J by 6 bases, with 8 bases between them. There are 13 residues in the CDR3. The V gene's germline CDR1 is SGHDT and CDR2 YYEEEE. CDR3 loop: CASSLQGINIQYF. For the CDR3, the DNA is TGTGCCAGCAGCTTGCAGGGCATAAACATTCAGTACTTC. Full variable domain (rest looked up from reference TRBV5-6 and TRBJ2-4): DAGVTQSPTHLIKTRGQQVTLRCSPKSGHDTVSWYQQALGQGPQFIFQYYEEEERQRGNFPDRFSGHQFPNYSSELNVNALLLGDSALYLCASSLQGINIQYFGAGTRLSVL.

The rearrangement joins TRBV5-1 to TRBJ2-7; D might be TRBD2 (5 bases). V was clipped by 4 bases and J by 0 bases, with 11 bases between them. The CDR3 runs to 14 residues. CDR1 SGHRS and CDR2 YFSETQ come from the germline V gene. CDR3 residues: CASSVGLYSYEQYF. CDR3 DNA sequence: TGCGCCAGCAGCGTCGGACTGTACTCCTACGAGCAGTACTTC.

A few counts support this clonotype. The J gene is TRBJ2-3, the V gene TRBV20-1; 10 bases are shared with TRBD2. This CDR3 is built from 14 residues. The germline gives CDR1 DFQATT, CDR2 SNEGSKA (reference sequence). Losses at the gene ends were 3 bases for V and 2 bases for J; bases not matched to a gene: 2. The CDR3 spells CSARLAGVTDTQYF. The CDR3 nucleotides read TGCAGTGCTAGGCTAGCGGGAGTCACAGATACGCAGTATTTT.

This clonotype was seen only a few times. The CDR3 coding sequence is TGCGCCAGCAGCTTGGATGACAGGGATGAAAAACTGTTTTTT. Its translation is CASSLDDRDEKLFF. This chain connects TRBV5-1 to TRBJ1-4, with 7 bases fitting TRBD1. Germline-derived CDR1 and CDR2 are SGHRS and YFSETQ. J gave up 6 bases and V 0 bases, and 2 bases lay outside the gene matches. The CDR3 contains 14 residues.

CDR3 in DNA: TGTGCCAGCAGTTTCGAGGGAAATAGCAATCAGCCCCAGCATTTT. This codes for CASSFEGNSNQPQHF. The genes are TRBV12-3 or TRBV12-4 and TRBJ1-5, with D hard to call. CDR3 size: 15 residues. Trimming pared 3 bases from V and 0 bases from J, leaving 9 bases between.

CDR3: CASSPGTIHNEQFF. The DNA of the CDR3 is TGCGCCAGCAGCCCCGGGACTATCCACAATGAGCAGTTCTTC. V is TRBV5-1 and J is TRBJ2-1; 7 bases match TRBD2. V shed 4 bases, J shed 5 bases, and the junction held 6 bases outside the gene matches. CDR1 is SGHRS and CDR2 is YFSETQ in the germline V gene. The CDR3 runs to 14 residues.

The gene calls are TRBV12-3 or TRBV12-4 and TRBJ2-4; 7 bases are shared with TRBD2. This CDR3 comprises 17 residues. After removal of 3 bases from V and 6 bases from J, the junction contained 14 bases not matched to a gene. CDR3 in DNA: TGTGCCAGCAGTTTGACTAGCCCCGGCACGAGCTTAAACATTCAGTACTTC. Its protein is CASSLTSPGTSLNIQYF.

The V gene is TRBV5-1, the J gene TRBJ2-5; possible D gene TRBD1, 6 bases. CDR1 is SGHRS, CDR2 YFSETQ, per germline. Trimming took 1 base from V and 3 from J, leaving 7 bases between them. CDR3 length equals 13 residues. CDR3 in amino acids: CASSLSGEETQYF. CDR3 coding DNA: TGCGCCAGCAGCTTGTCAGGGGAAGAGACCCAGTACTTC.

This clonotype appeared a few times. The chain is built from TRBV12-3 or TRBV12-4 and TRBJ1-2; 10 bases are a match to TRBD1. The CDR3 contains 14 residues. After removal of 7 bases from V and 5 bases from J, the junction contained 7 bases not matched to a gene. The CDR3 bases are TGTGCCAGCATACCGGGACAGGGGAGGTATGGCTACACCTTC. Protein sequence: CASIPGQGRYGYTF.

This clonotype has only a few counts. The rearrangement links TRBV10-3 to TRBJ2-4; a possible D gene is TRBD2 (6 bases). The length of the CDR3 is 13 residues. Trimming took off 5 bases at V and 9 bases at J, with 14 bases between the two ends. CDR1 ENHRY and CDR2 SYGVKD come from the germline V gene. The CDR3 sequence: CAISREDSGIQYF. In DNA, the CDR3 is TGTGCCATCAGTAGGGAGGATTCAGGCATTCAGTACTTC.

This clonotype was seen only a few times. The chain recombines TRBV18 with TRBJ1-1; a possible D gene is TRBD1 (5 bases). The germline CDR1 and CDR2 sequences are KGHSH and LQKENI. Trimming cost V 1 base and J 3 bases, with 12 bases left between them. The CDR3 covers 15 residues. CDR3 sequence (DNA): TGTGCCAGCTCACCACAGAGACAGCGGGACACTGAAGCTTTCTTT. Translation: CASSPQRQRDTEAFF.

The rearrangement links TRBV5-1 to TRBJ1-6; no reliable D call. The ends were cut back, 0 bases at V and 10 bases at J, with 14 bases in the middle. The germline V gene encodes CDR1 SGHRS and CDR2 YFSETQ. The CDR3 is made up of 15 amino acids. CDR3 sequence (DNA): TGCGCCAGCAGCTTGGACCCGGTAACCCACTCACCCCTCCACTTT. Translated, it gives CASSLDPVTHSPLHF. The whole variable domain, filled in from reference TRBV5-1 and TRBJ1-6, reads KAGVTQTPRYLIKTRGQQVTLSCSPISGHRSVSWYQQTPGQGLQFLFEYFSETQRNKGNFPGRFSGRQFSNSRSEMNVSTLELGDSALYLCASSLDPVTHSPLHFGNGTRLTVT.

The chain couples TRBV3-1 to TRBJ2-1, with D tentatively TRBD1 (6 bases). V gave up 6 bases and J gave up 3 bases, with 15 bases separating them. This CDR3 contains 15 residues. Germline-derived CDR1 and CDR2 are LGHDT and YNNKEL (reference sequence). The CDR3 bases are TGTGCCAGCAGGGGCTGGGGGCGAAGCTACAATGAGCAGTTCTTC. Translating gives CASRGWGRSYNEQFF.

The gene calls are TRBV7-2 and TRBJ1-2; TRBD1 agrees at 9 bases. The V and J ends lost 5 bases and 8 bases, in that order; junction bases with no gene match: 6. The CDR3 is 13 amino acids. The germline gives CDR1 SGHTA, CDR2 FQGNSA. The CDR3 DNA reads as TGTGCCAGCAGCCCACAGGGGGCTTGGGGCTACACCTTC. Its translation: CASSPQGAWGYTF.

The chain is built from TRBV7-9 and TRBJ2-5; no firm D call. The ends were cut back, 4 bases at V and 2 bases at J, with 17 bases in the middle. There are 16 residues in the CDR3. Germline assignment: CDR1 SEHNR and CDR2 FQNEAQ (reference sequence). CDR3 sequence (DNA): TGTGCCAGCAGCTACAAGCCACGGACGGGTCAAGAGACCCAGTACTTC. This gives the protein CASSYKPRTGQETQYF.

This clonotype has a handful of counts. J is TRBJ2-3 and V is TRBV25-1, with unresolved D. This CDR3 region has 14 residues. Looked up from germline, CDR1 is MGHDK and CDR2 is SYGVNS. V shed 1 base and J shed 3 bases, with 8 bases lying between them. CDR3 DNA: TGTGCCAGCAGTGAATTGGATTGGACAGATACGCAGTATTTT. Amino acids: CASSELDWTDTQYF.

The chain combines TRBV19 with TRBJ1-1, with TRBD1 as a possible D gene (5 bases). V shed 4 bases and J shed 11 bases, with 14 bases lying between them. CDR3 length equals 12 residues. CDR1 is LNHDA, CDR2 SQIVND, per germline (reference sequence). CDR3 loop: CASSKWETVAFF. CDR3 in DNA: TGTGCCAGTAGTAAGTGGGAGACAGTGGCTTTCTTT.

V and J are TRBV5-1 and TRBJ2-7; tentative D call: TRBD2 (6 bases). The germline V and J ends were trimmed by 2 bases and 2 bases, with 8 bases remaining between them. This CDR3 spans 13 amino acids. Germline CDR1 is SGHRS and CDR2 is YFSETQ. CDR3 region: CASSFGGTYEQYF. In nucleotides, the CDR3 is TGCGCCAGCAGCTTTGGCGGGACCTACGAGCAGTACTTC.

This clonotype has a handful of counts. The rearrangement joins TRBV9 to TRBJ2-3; no firm D call. Germline CDR1 is SGDLS and CDR2 is YYNGEE. The V end was cut by 0 bases, the J end by 6 bases, with 11 bases between. The CDR3 contains 14 residues. The CDR3 loop is CASSVGVGADTQYF. DNA for the CDR3: TGTGCCAGCAGCGTAGGGGTGGGCGCGGATACGCAGTATTTT.

This clonotype came up a few times. This chain uses TRBV3-1 with TRBJ1-5; perhaps TRBD1 as D (5 bases). The CDR3 has 12 amino acids. V was pared by 7 bases and J by 5 bases, with 9 bases between. Germline V gene lookup returns CDR1 LGHDT and CDR2 YNNKEL (reference sequence). The DNA for the CDR3 is TGTGCCAGCAACCAGGGAGATCAGCCCCAGCATTTT. Translation gives CASNQGDQPQHF. Full variable domain (remainder filled in from reference TRBV3-1 and TRBJ1-5): DTAVSQTPKYLVTQMGNDKSIKCEQNLGHDTMYWYKQDSKKFLKIMFSYNNKELIINETVPNRFSPKSPDKAHLNLHINSLELGDSAVYFCASNQGDQPQHFGDGTRLSIL.

The chain links TRBV4-1 to TRBJ1-4; maybe TRBD1 (6 bases). CDR3 length equals 15 residues. Germline V gives CDR1 MGHRA, CDR2 YSYEKL. V was shortened by 1 base and J by 4 bases, with 10 bases between the two germline ends. The CDR3 spells CASSQGTAYNEKLFF. CDR3 nucleotide sequence: TGCGCCAGCAGCCAAGGGACAGCATATAATGAAAAACTGTTTTTT.

The CDR3 sequence is CASSSFSGYQETQYF. CDR3 bases: TGTGCCAGCAGCTCCTTTAGCGGGTACCAAGAGACCCAGTACTTC. V usage is TRBV7-9 and J usage is TRBJ2-5; 7 bases are shared with TRBD2. Germline-derived CDR1 and CDR2 are SEHNR and FQNEAQ (reference sequence). CDR3 length equals 15 residues. J gave up 0 bases and V 4 bases, and 5 bases lay outside the gene matches.

The V call is TRBV5-1, the J call TRBJ2-6; D gene ambiguous. Trimming shortened V by 1 base and J by 3 bases, and 17 bases separated the two germline ends. Germline assignment: CDR1 SGHRS and CDR2 YFSETQ. The CDR3 extends over 18 amino acids. The CDR3 DNA is TGCGCCAGCAGCTTGCGGAGCTCCCCGTGGTATGGGGCCAACGTCCTGACTTTC. The encoded protein is CASSLRSSPWYGANVLTF.